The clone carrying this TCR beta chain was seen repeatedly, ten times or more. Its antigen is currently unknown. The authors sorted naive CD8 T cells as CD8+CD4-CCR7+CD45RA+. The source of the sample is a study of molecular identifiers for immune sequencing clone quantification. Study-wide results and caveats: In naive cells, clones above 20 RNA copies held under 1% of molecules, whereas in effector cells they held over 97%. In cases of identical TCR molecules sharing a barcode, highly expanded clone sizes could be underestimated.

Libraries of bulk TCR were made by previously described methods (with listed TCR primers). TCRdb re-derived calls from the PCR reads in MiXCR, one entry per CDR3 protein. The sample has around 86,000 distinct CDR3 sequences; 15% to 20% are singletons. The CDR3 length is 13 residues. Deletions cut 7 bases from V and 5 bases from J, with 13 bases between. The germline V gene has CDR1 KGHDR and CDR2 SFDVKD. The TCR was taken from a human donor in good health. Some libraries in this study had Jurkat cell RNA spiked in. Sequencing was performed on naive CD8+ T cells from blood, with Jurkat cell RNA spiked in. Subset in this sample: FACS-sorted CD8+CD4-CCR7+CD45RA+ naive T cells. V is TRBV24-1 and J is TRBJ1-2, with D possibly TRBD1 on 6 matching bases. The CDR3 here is CATRGQWNYGYTF. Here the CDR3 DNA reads TGTGCCACCAGAGGACAGTGGAATTATGGCTACACCTTC.